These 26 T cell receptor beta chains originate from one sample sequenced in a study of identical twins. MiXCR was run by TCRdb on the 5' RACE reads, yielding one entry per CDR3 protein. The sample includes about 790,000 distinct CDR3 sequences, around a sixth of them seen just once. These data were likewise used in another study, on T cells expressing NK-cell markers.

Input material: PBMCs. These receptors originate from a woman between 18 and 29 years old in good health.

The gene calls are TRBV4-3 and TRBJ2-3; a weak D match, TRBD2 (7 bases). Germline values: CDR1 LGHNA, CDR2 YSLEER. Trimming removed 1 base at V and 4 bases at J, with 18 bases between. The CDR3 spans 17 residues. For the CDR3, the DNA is TGCGCCAGCAGCCAAGTCAAGGGGGGAGGGCCCGCAGATACGCAGTATTTT. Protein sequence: CASSQVKGGGPADTQYF.

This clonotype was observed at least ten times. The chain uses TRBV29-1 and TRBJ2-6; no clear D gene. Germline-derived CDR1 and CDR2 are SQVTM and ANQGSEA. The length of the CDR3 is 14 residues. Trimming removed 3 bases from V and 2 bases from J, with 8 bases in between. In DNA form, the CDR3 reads TGCAGCGTTGAGGGTGGCACTGGGGCCAACGTCCTGACTTTC. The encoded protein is CSVEGGTGANVLTF. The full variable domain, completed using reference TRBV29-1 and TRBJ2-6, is SAVISQKPSRDICQRGTSLTIQCQVDSQVTMMFWYRQQPGQSLTLIATANQGSEATYESGFVIDKFPISRPNLTFSTLTVSNMSPEDSSIYLCSVEGGTGANVLTFGAGSRLTVL.

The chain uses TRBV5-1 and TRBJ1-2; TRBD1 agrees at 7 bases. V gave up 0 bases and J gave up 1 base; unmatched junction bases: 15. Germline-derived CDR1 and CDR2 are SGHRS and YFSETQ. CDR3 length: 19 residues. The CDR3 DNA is TGCGCCAGCAGCTTGGGGGTCGGGGGACAGTTATCTGATAACTATGGCTACACCTTC. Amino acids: CASSLGVGGQLSDNYGYTF.

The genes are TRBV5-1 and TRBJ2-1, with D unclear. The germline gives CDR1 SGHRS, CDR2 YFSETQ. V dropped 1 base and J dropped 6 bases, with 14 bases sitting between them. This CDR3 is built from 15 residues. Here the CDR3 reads CASSLKALSANEQFF. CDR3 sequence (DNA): TGCGCCAGCAGCTTGAAAGCGTTGAGCGCCAATGAGCAGTTCTTC.

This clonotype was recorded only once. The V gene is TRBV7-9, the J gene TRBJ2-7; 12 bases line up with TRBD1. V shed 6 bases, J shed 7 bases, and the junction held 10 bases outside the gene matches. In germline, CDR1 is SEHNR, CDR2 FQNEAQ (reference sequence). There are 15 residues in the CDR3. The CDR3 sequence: CASRSPGTGGDEQYF. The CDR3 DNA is TGTGCCAGCAGAAGTCCCGGGACAGGGGGCGATGAGCAGTACTTC.

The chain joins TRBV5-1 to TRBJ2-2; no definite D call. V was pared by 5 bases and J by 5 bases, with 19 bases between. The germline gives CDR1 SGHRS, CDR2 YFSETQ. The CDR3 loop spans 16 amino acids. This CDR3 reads CASRLGGSARTGELFF. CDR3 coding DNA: TGCGCCAGCAGACTGGGCGGCAGCGCCCGTACCGGGGAGCTGTTTTTT.

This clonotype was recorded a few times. The CDR3 is CASSVAGNNEQFF. For the CDR3, the DNA is TGTGCCAGCAGTGTGGCAGGGAACAATGAGCAGTTCTTC. This chain connects TRBV2 to TRBJ2-1; tentative D call: TRBD1 (5 bases). The length of the CDR3 is 13 residues. CDR1 and CDR2 from the germline V gene are SNHLY and FYNNEI. Trimming stripped 4 bases from V and 5 bases from J, with 9 bases between.

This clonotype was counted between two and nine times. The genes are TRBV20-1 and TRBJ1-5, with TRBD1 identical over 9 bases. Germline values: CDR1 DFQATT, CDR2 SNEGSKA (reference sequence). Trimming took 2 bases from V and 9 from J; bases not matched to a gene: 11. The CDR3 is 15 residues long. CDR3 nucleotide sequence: TGCAGTGCTAGAAGGACAGGGGAGGGGTTTTGGCCCCAGCATTTT. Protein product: CSARRTGEGFWPQHF.

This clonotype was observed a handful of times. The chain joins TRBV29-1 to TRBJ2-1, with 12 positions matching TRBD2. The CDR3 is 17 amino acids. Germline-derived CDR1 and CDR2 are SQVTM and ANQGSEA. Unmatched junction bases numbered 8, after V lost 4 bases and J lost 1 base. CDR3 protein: CSVGGASGGASYNEQFF. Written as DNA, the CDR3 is TGCAGCGTTGGCGGGGCTAGCGGGGGGGCTTCCTACAATGAGCAGTTCTTC.

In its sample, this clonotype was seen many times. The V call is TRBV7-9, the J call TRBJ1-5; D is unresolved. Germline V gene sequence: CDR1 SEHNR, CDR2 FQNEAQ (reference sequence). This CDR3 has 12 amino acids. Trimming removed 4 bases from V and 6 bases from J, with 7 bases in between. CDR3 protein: CASSSFGQPQHF. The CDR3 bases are TGTGCCAGCAGCTCTTTCGGTCAGCCCCAGCATTTT.

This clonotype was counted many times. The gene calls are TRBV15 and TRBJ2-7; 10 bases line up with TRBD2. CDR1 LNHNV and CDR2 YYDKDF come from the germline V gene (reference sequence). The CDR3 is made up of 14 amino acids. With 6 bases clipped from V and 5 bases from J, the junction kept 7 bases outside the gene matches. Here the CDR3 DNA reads TGTGCCACCAGGGATAGCGGGGGGTTGGACGAGCAGTACTTC. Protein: CATRDSGGLDEQYF.

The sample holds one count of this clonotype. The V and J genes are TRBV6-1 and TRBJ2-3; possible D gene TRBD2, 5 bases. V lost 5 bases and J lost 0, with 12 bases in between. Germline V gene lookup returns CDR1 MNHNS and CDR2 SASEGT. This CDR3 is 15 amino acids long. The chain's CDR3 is CASSLEADSTDTQYF. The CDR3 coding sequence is TGTGCCAGCAGTCTAGAAGCGGACAGCACAGATACGCAGTATTTT.

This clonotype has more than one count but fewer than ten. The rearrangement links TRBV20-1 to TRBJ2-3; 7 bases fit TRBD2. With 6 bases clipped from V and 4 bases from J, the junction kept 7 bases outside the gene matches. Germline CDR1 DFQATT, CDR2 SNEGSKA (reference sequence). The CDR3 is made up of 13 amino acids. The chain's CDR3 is CSAGRPGADTQYF. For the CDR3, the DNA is TGCAGTGCCGGGAGGCCCGGGGCAGATACGCAGTATTTT.

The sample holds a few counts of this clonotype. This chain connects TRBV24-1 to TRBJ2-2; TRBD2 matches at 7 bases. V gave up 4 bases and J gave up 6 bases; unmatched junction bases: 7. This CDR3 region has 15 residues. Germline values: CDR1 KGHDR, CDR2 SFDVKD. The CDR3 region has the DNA TGTGCCACCAGTGACGGAGCGGGACCGCCCGGGGAGCTGTTTTTT. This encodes CATSDGAGPPGELFF.

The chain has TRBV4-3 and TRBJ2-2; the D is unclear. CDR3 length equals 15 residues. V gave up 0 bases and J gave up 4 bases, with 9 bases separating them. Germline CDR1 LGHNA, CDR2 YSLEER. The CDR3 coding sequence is TGCGCCAGCAGCCAAGATCATTGGGGCACCGGGGAGCTGTTTTTT. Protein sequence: CASSQDHWGTGELFF.

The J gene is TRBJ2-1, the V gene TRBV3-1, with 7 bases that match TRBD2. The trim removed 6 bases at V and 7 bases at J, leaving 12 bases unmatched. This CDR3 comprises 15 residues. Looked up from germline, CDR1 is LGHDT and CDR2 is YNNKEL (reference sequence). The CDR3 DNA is TGTGCCAGCAGACATGGACTAGGGACCCCAAATGAGCAGTTCTTC. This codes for CASRHGLGTPNEQFF.

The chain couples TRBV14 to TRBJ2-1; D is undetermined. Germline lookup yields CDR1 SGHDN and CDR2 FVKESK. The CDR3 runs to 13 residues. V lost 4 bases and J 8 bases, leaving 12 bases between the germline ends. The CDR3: CASSPLRWDEQFF. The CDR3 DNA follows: TGTGCCAGCAGCCCTCTTCGATGGGATGAGCAGTTCTTC.

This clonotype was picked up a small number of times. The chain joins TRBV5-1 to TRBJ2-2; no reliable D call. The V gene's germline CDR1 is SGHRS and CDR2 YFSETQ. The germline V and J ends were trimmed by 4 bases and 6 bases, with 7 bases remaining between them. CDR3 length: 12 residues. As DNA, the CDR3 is TGCGCCAGCAGCCCTAATGCCGGGGAGCTGTTTTTT. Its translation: CASSPNAGELFF.

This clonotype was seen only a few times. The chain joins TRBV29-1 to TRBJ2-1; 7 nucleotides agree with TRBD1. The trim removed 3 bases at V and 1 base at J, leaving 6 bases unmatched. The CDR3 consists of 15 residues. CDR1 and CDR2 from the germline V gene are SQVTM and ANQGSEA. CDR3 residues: CSVEGQLPSYNEQFF. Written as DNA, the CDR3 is TGCAGCGTTGAGGGACAGCTTCCATCCTACAATGAGCAGTTCTTC.

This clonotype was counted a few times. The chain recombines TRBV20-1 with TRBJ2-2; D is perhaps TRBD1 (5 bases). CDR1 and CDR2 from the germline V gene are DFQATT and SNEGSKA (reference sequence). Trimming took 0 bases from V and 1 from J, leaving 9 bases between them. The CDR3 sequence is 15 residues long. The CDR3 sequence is CSARDQGMNTGELFF. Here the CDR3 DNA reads TGCAGTGCTAGAGATCAGGGAATGAACACCGGGGAGCTGTTTTTT.

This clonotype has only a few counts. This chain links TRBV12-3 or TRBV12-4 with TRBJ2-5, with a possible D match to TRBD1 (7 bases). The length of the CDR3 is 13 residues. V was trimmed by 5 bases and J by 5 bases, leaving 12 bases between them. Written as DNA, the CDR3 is TGTGCCAGCAGTACGACAGGGAGGGAGACCCAGTACTTC. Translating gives CASSTTGRETQYF.

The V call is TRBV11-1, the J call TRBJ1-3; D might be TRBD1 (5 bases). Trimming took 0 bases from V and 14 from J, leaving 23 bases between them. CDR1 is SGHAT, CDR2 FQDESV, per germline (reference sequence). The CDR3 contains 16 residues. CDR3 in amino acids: CASSLAGQIVPHPVYF. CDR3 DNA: TGTGCCAGCAGCTTAGCGGGGCAGATCGTTCCTCATCCAGTATATTTT.

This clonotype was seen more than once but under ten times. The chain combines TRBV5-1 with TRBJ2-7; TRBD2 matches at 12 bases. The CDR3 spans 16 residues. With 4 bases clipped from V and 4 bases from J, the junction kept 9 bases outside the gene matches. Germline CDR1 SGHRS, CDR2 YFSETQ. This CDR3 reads CASSPEASGGVYEQYF. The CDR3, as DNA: TGCGCCAGCAGCCCGGAGGCTAGCGGGGGGGTATACGAGCAGTACTTC.

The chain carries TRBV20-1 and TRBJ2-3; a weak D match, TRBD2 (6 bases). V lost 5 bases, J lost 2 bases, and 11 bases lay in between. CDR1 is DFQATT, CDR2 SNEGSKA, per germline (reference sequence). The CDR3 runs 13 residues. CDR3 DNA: TGCAGTGCTGGGCGGGACTCCACAGATACGCAGTATTTT. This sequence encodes CSAGRDSTDTQYF.

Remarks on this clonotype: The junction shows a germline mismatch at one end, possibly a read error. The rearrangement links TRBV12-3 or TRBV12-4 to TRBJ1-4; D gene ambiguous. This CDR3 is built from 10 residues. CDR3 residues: CATSNEKLFF. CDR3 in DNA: TGTGCCACCAGTAATGAAAAACTGTTTTTT.

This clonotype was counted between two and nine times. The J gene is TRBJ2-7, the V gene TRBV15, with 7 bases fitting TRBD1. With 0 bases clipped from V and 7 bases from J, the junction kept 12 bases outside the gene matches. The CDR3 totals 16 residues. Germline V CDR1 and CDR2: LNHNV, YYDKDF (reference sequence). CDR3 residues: CATSRDRRQGLGEQYF. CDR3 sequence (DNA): TGTGCCACCAGCAGAGATCGAAGACAGGGCCTAGGGGAGCAGTACTTC.